Listed below are T cell receptor beta chains from one sample, sequenced in a study of shared clonotypes between healthy human individuals. TCRdb's table, derived via immunoSEQ multiplex PCR, lists solely in-frame clones and lacks some. The table records about 2.1 million clones, around 93% of them present only once. The sample was naive CD8+ T cells from PBMCs. Every receptor here comes from a man younger than 30 in good health. Some clones in this sample may be carry-over from other donors' samples. Both conserved end residues are part of each CDR3. A D gene is named only where the DNA matches it firmly. A clone size is listed for some rows: how often the clone was seen (once, few, many), or a class if it is expanded.

TRBJ2-7 | - | TRBV7-8 | - | CASTLSTGRTPGEQYF | TGTGCCAGCACCCTCTCAACCGGCCGGACCCCTGGCGAGCAGTACTTC
TRBJ2-3 | - | TRBV28 | TRBD1 | CASSPPTGMFTDTQYF | TGTGCCAGCAGTCCTCCGACAGGGATGTTCACAGATACGCAGTATTTT
TRBJ1-1 | - | TRBV29-1 | - | CSAELTETVTEAFF | TGCAGCGCCGAACTGACAGAGACGGTCACTGAAGCTTTCTTT
TRBJ1-2 | - | TRBV5-1 | TRBD1 | CASRERTGPLYYGYTF | TGCGCCAGCAGGGAGCGGACAGGGCCCCTCTACTATGGCTACACCTTC
TRBJ2-5 | - | TRBV14 | - | CASSRGVRETQYF | TGTGCCAGCAGCCGGGGGGTAAGGGAGACCCAGTACTTC
TRBJ1-5 | few | TRBV19 | - | CASSKRREEGNQPQHF | TGTGCCAGTAGTAAGAGGAGGGAGGAGGGCAATCAGCCCCAGCATTTT
TRBJ2-7 | once | TRBV10-3 | - | CAIRGEGVEPTYEQYF | TGTGCCATCAGGGGCGAGGGGGTTGAACCTACCTACGAGCAGTACTTC
TRBJ2-7 | - | TRBV11-2 | TRBD2 | CASSLDGGLALYEQYF | TGTGCCAGCAGCTTAGATGGGGGACTAGCGCTCTACGAGCAGTACTTC
TRBJ2-7 | - | TRBV15 | - | CATSRGWMEGSYEQYF | TGTGCCACCAGCAGAGGGTGGATGGAGGGCTCCTACGAGCAGTACTTC
TRBJ1-2 | - | TRBV11-2 | - | CASSPITASNYGYTF | TGTGCCAGCAGCCCAATTACGGCTTCTAACTATGGCTACACCTTC
TRBJ1-2 | - | TRBV7-9 | - | CASSLAGQVRYGYTF | TGTGCCAGCAGCTTAGCTGGCCAGGTACGTTATGGCTACACCTTC
TRBJ1-3 | - | TRBV30 | TRBD1 | CAWTGTGPSSGNTIYF | TGTGCCTGGACCGGGACAGGGCCTTCCTCTGGAAACACCATATATTTT
TRBJ2-7 | - | TRBV27 | - | CASSLEGFSPYEQYF | TGTGCCAGCAGTTTAGAAGGCTTCAGTCCCTACGAGCAGTACTTC
TRBJ2-1 | - | TRBV28 | TRBD2 | CASSSTSGGYNEQFF | TGTGCCAGCAGTTCAACTAGCGGGGGGTACAATGAGCAGTTCTTC
TRBJ2-7 | - | TRBV4-1 | TRBD1 | CASSQEPPRQGGAYEQYF | TGCGCCAGCAGCCAAGAGCCCCCTAGACAGGGGGGAGCCTACGAGCAGTACTTC
TRBJ2-1 | - | TRBV27 | TRBD2 | CASSLWGGLTNNEQFF | TGTGCCAGCAGTTTATGGGGAGGGTTGACTAACAATGAGCAGTTCTTC
TRBJ1-2 | - | TRBV7-2 | - | CASSAVEHQPHYGYTF | TGTGCCAGCAGCGCCGTGGAGCACCAACCGCACTATGGCTACACCTTC
TRBJ2-7 | - | TRBV2 | TRBD1 | CASSVQQGAVYEQYF | TGTGCCAGCAGTGTTCAACAGGGGGCAGTCTACGAGCAGTACTTC
TRBJ2-1 | - | TRBV29-1 | TRBD2 | CSAGLAGAYEQFF | TGCAGCGCGGGACTAGCGGGAGCATATGAGCAGTTCTTC
TRBJ2-3 | once | TRBV7-9 | - | CASSFGSGTDTQYF | TGTGCCAGCAGCTTTGGTAGCGGCACAGATACGCAGTATTTT
TRBJ2-5 | - | TRBV6-5 | - | CASSLSRVSGFETQYF | TGTGCCAGCAGTTTATCCCGGGTTAGCGGCTTTGAGACCCAGTACTTC
TRBJ1-5 | - | TRBV12-2 | - | CASRSPGQGDLGVWYSNQPQHF | TGTGCTAGTCGCTCTCCGGGACAGGGCGATCTCGGGGTATGGTATAGCAATCAGCCCCAGCATTTT
TRBJ1-1 | once | TRBV7-6 | - | CASSLGSVGTEAFF | TGTGCCAGCAGCTTAGGGTCCGTGGGCACTGAAGCTTTCTTT
TRBJ2-7 | - | TRBV7-3 | TRBD2 | CASSVGLAGGTWEQYF | TGTGCCAGCAGCGTCGGACTAGCGGGAGGGACTTGGGAGCAGTACTTC
TRBJ1-4 | - | TRBV5-6 | TRBD1 | CASSFYRDRSKLFF | TGTGCCAGCAGCTTTTACCGGGACAGGTCAAAACTGTTTTTT
TRBJ2-7 | - | TRBV4-2 | - | CASSQDIAAPYEQYF | TGTGCCAGCAGCCAAGACATAGCGGCTCCCTACGAGCAGTACTTC
TRBJ2-1 | - | TRBV5-4 | - | CASSSHYTGSYNEQFF | TGTGCCAGCAGCTCCCATTATACGGGTTCCTACAATGAGCAGTTCTTC
TRBJ2-3 | - | TRBV11-2 | TRBD2 | CASSLVRGLAHRTDTQYF | TGTGCCAGCAGCTTAGTTCGAGGACTAGCGCACCGCACAGATACGCAGTATTTT
TRBJ1-1 | - | TRBV5-1 | TRBD1 | CASSLWTGRDTEAFF | TGCGCCAGCAGCCTATGGACAGGGAGAGACACTGAAGCTTTCTTT
TRBJ2-7 | - | TRBV5-1 | - | CASSLAVSSYEQYF | TGCGCCAGCAGCTTGGCCGTCAGCTCCTACGAGCAGTACTTC
TRBJ2-2 | - | TRBV9 | TRBD1 | CASSVEGTGRTGELFF | TGTGCCAGCAGCGTAGAAGGGACAGGGCGAACCGGGGAGCTGTTTTTT
TRBJ2-2 | - | TRBV4-1 | - | CASSQGPAGSAGELFF | TGCGCCAGCAGCCAAGGACCCGCAGGGTCGGCCGGGGAGCTGTTTTTT
TRBJ2-2 | - | TRBV7-9 | TRBD1 | CASSLDGQGERLHTGELFF | TGTGCCAGCAGCTTAGACGGACAGGGGGAAAGGTTGCACACCGGGGAGCTGTTTTTT
TRBJ2-7 | once | TRBV7-9 | - | CASSLAQGRSYEQYF | TGTGCCAGCAGCTTAGCGCAGGGACGGAGCTACGAGCAGTACTTC
TRBJ2-7 | - | TRBV5-1 | TRBD1 | CASSIRQGYEQYF | TGCGCCAGCAGCATACGACAGGGCTACGAGCAGTACTTC
TRBJ2-3 | - | TRBV5-1 | TRBD2 | CASSQTSGSYADTQYF | TGCGCCAGCAGCCAGACTAGCGGGAGCTATGCAGATACGCAGTATTTT
TRBJ1-3 | - | TRBV7-3 | - | CASSLNSGSGNTIYF | TGTGCCAGCAGCTTAAACTCTGGCTCTGGAAACACCATATATTTT